In its sample, the clone carrying this T cell receptor (beta chain) was seen a few times. Its target is unknown. The record originates from a study of Graves' ophthalmopathy and Graves' hyperthyroidism. Study observations and caveats: Most expanded clonotypes from thyroid (those above 0.001 frequency) were also found in blood.

The CDR3 has 14 amino acids. CDR1 is SGHRS and CDR2 is YFSETQ in the germline V gene. The V segment lost 2 bases and the J segment 2 bases; nucleotides outside the gene matches: 4. The authors amplified TCR beta CDR3 regions, and they did so from RNA transcripts for repertoire sequencing. The first round was an RT-PCR with HTBI primers, and the second round was a multiplex PCR. MiXCR was run by TCRdb on the multiplex PCR reads, yielding one entry per CDR3 protein. The sample comprises 680,000 or so distinct CDR3 sequences, 22% of which are singletons, and approximately 6.9% rests with the top ten. Hyperthyroidism in these 18- to 65-year-old patients was newly diagnosed, lasting under 2 months. Among the exclusions were patients with other autoimmune diseases, uncontrolled infections, pregnancy or lactation. The diagnosis combined clinical symptoms, thyroxine, TRAb, thyroid ultrasound and orbital computed tomography scans.

Sequenced sample: peripheral blood. The rearrangement links TRBV5-1 to TRBJ2-7, with 7 bases identical to TRBD1. The clonotype comes from a woman aged 18-35 years with stable Graves' hyperthyroidism. Some clones in this sample may be carry-over from other donors' samples. CDR3 sequence: CASSFEQGTYEQYF. The CDR3 DNA reads TGCGCCAGCAGCTTTGAACAGGGGACCTACGAGCAGTACTTC.